A selection of T cell receptor beta chains follows, all from one sample in a study of identical twins. One entry per CDR3 protein, called by TCRdb with MiXCR from the 5' RACE reads. In the table there are 1.5 million to 2 million distinct CDR3 sequences, roughly a third of which are singletons. Sample: cord blood. Source of these receptors: a newborn girl in good health. CDR3s include the opening cysteine and the closing phenylalanine or tryptophan. The order of the fields is CDR3 DNA, CDR3 protein, J gene, clone size, V gene, D gene. The D gene is left open where the match is weak. Expanded clones are given a class, and other clones once, few, many or no size at all.

CDR3 DNA: TGTGCCAGCACCTCTAGGAACACTGAAGCTTTCTTT
CDR3 protein: CASTSRNTEAFF
J gene: TRBJ1-1
clone size: .
V gene: TRBV12-3/TRBV12-4
D gene: .

CDR3 DNA: TGCAGTGCCCTGCGCATGAACACTGAAGCTTTCTTT
CDR3 protein: CSALRMNTEAFF
J gene: TRBJ1-1
clone size: .
V gene: TRBV20-1
D gene: .

CDR3 DNA: TGTGCCAGCAGCTTAAGTGGGTGGAGAAGGGGCCCTATGAACACTGAAGCTTTCTTT
CDR3 protein: CASSLSGWRRGPMNTEAFF
J gene: TRBJ1-1
clone size: .
V gene: TRBV7-6
D gene: .

CDR3 DNA: TGTGCCAGCAGCTTAATCCGGCAGCTGAACACCGGGGAGCTGTTTTTT
CDR3 protein: CASSLIRQLNTGELFF
J gene: TRBJ2-2
clone size: .
V gene: TRBV11-2
D gene: .

CDR3 DNA: TGCGCCAGCAGCGTCCTCGGTTTGGATACGCAGTATTTT
CDR3 protein: CASSVLGLDTQYF
J gene: TRBJ2-3
clone size: .
V gene: TRBV4-1
D gene: .

CDR3 DNA: TGTGCCAGCAGTTTTAACCAGGGGGCTTACGAGCAGTACTTC
CDR3 protein: CASSFNQGAYEQYF
J gene: TRBJ2-7
clone size: few
V gene: TRBV12-3/TRBV12-4
D gene: TRBD1

CDR3 DNA: TGTGCCAGCAGTTACACACGGACAGGGGAAAACTATGGCTACACCTTC
CDR3 protein: CASSYTRTGENYGYTF
J gene: TRBJ1-2
clone size: few
V gene: TRBV6-6
D gene: TRBD1

CDR3 DNA: TGTGCCAGCAGCCAAGCGCCCGGGGTTAGAAATGAGCAGTTCTTC
CDR3 protein: CASSQAPGVRNEQFF
J gene: TRBJ2-1
clone size: .
V gene: TRBV14
D gene: .

CDR3 DNA: TGTGCTAGTGGTTTGGACAGGGTCGGAATCCATGGCTACACCTTC
CDR3 protein: CASGLDRVGIHGYTF
J gene: TRBJ1-2
clone size: few
V gene: TRBV12-5
D gene: .

CDR3 DNA: TGTGCCAGCAGTTTTTTGGACAGGGAACAAGAGACCCAGTACTTC
CDR3 protein: CASSFLDREQETQYF
J gene: TRBJ2-5
clone size: .
V gene: TRBV28
D gene: TRBD1

CDR3 DNA: TGTGCCAGCAGCTTAAGGGAGGCGGGGGGGCTTTACAATGAGCAGTTCTTC
CDR3 protein: CASSLREAGGLYNEQFF
J gene: TRBJ2-1
clone size: .
V gene: TRBV7-8
D gene: TRBD2

CDR3 DNA: TGCAGTGATAGCAGAGGGGCTATTCAGTACTTC
CDR3 protein: CSDSRGAIQYF
J gene: TRBJ2-4
clone size: many
V gene: TRBV20-1
D gene: .

CDR3 DNA: TGCAGTGCTCCCTCGCTTGGGGCCAACGTCCTGACTTTC
CDR3 protein: CSAPSLGANVLTF
J gene: TRBJ2-6
clone size: many
V gene: TRBV20-1
D gene: .

CDR3 DNA: TGTGCCAGCAGTACATTATACAGGGGAAGCAATCAGCCCCAGCATTTT
CDR3 protein: CASSTLYRGSNQPQHF
J gene: TRBJ1-5
clone size: .
V gene: TRBV28
D gene: TRBD1

CDR3 DNA: TGTGCCAGCAAGGCGGGGGGGACAGATACGCAGTATTTT
CDR3 protein: CASKAGGTDTQYF
J gene: TRBJ2-3
clone size: many
V gene: TRBV2
D gene: TRBD2

CDR3 DNA: TGCAGTGCTAACCGCGAGGACTACGAGCAGTACTTC
CDR3 protein: CSANREDYEQYF
J gene: TRBJ2-7
clone size: .
V gene: TRBV20-1
D gene: .

CDR3 DNA: TGTGCCAGCAGCCAAGCTCTAGGGAGGGAGCAGTTCTTC
CDR3 protein: CASSQALGREQFF
J gene: TRBJ2-1
clone size: .
V gene: TRBV4-2
D gene: .

CDR3 DNA: TGCAGTGCTCCGGGATTTAGGTTCACTGAAGCTTTCTTT
CDR3 protein: CSAPGFRFTEAFF
J gene: TRBJ1-1
clone size: few
V gene: TRBV20-1
D gene: .

CDR3 DNA: TGTGCCAACTCGGGCGCCCCGGGACAGACGAACACTGAAGCTTTCTTT
CDR3 protein: CANSGAPGQTNTEAFF
J gene: TRBJ1-1
clone size: .
V gene: TRBV18
D gene: TRBD1

CDR3 DNA: TGTGCCAGCAGTTTGAGAGTCGTCGAGCGTGAGACCCAGTACTTC
CDR3 protein: CASSLRVVERETQYF
J gene: TRBJ2-5
clone size: .
V gene: TRBV12-3/TRBV12-4
D gene: .

CDR3 DNA: TGTGCCAGCAGCTTAGCGCGAGGGGGGGCCCCCTACGAGCAGTACTTC
CDR3 protein: CASSLARGGAPYEQYF
J gene: TRBJ2-7
clone size: once
V gene: TRBV7-8
D gene: .

CDR3 DNA: TGTGCCAGCAGTTTAGCGGGTTTCCTCACAGATACGCAGTATTTT
CDR3 protein: CASSLAGFLTDTQYF
J gene: TRBJ2-3
clone size: few
V gene: TRBV28
D gene: .

CDR3 DNA: TGCAGTGCTAGAGTGAGGGATAACTATGGCTACACCTTC
CDR3 protein: CSARVRDNYGYTF
J gene: TRBJ1-2
clone size: few
V gene: TRBV20-1
D gene: .

CDR3 DNA: TGCGCCAGCAGTGAGACGGGGATGGACACTGAAGCTTTCTTT
CDR3 protein: CASSETGMDTEAFF
J gene: TRBJ1-1
clone size: .
V gene: TRBV10-1
D gene: .

CDR3 DNA: TGTGCCAGCAGCCAACAGGGGTCTTACAATGAGCAGTACTTC
CDR3 protein: CASSQQGSYNEQYF
J gene: TRBJ2-7
clone size: .
V gene: TRBV11-2
D gene: TRBD1

CDR3 DNA: TGCGCCAGCAGCAGAACCAGGACAGCCATCTCCTACGAGCAGTACTTC
CDR3 protein: CASSRTRTAISYEQYF
J gene: TRBJ2-7
clone size: .
V gene: TRBV5-1
D gene: .

CDR3 DNA: TGTGCCAGCAGTTCCCCGGTTCGCACAGATACGCAGTATTTT
CDR3 protein: CASSSPVRTDTQYF
J gene: TRBJ2-3
clone size: few
V gene: TRBV28
D gene: .

CDR3 DNA: TGTGCCAGCAGCCCCGCTCAAGAGACCCAGTTCTTC
CDR3 protein: CASSPAQETQFF
J gene: TRBJ2-1
clone size: once
V gene: TRBV3-1
D gene: .

CDR3 DNA: TGTGCCAGCAGCCGAACCGGCGGGGCCCCGGGTCCCCAGCATTTT
CDR3 protein: CASSRTGGAPGPQHF
J gene: TRBJ1-5
clone size: .
V gene: TRBV3-1
D gene: .

CDR3 DNA: TGTGCCACCCGAAAAGAGACCCAGTACTTC
CDR3 protein: CATRKETQYF
J gene: TRBJ2-5
clone size: .
V gene: TRBV24-1
D gene: .

CDR3 DNA: TGTGCCAGCAGCGTAGACAGGGCTGGAAACACCATATATTTT
CDR3 protein: CASSVDRAGNTIYF
J gene: TRBJ1-3
clone size: few
V gene: TRBV9
D gene: .

CDR3 DNA: TGCGCCAGCAGCACCTCTAGCGGGGGGAAAAATGAGCAGTTCTTC
CDR3 protein: CASSTSSGGKNEQFF
J gene: TRBJ2-1
clone size: few
V gene: TRBV5-1
D gene: TRBD2

CDR3 DNA: TGTGCCAGCAGTGAAGCGACAGGTCGGTACGTGCAGTACTTC
CDR3 protein: CASSEATGRYVQYF
J gene: TRBJ2-7
clone size: .
V gene: TRBV6-1
D gene: .

CDR3 DNA: TGCAGTGCTAGAGTCCTAACCCCTACTAGCGGGAGGTTACGGGGCTCCTACAATGAGCAGTTCTTC
CDR3 protein: CSARVLTPTSGRLRGSYNEQFF
J gene: TRBJ2-1
clone size: .
V gene: TRBV20-1
D gene: TRBD2

CDR3 DNA: TGTGCCAGCAGAAAGGTAGCGGGTTCGTGGGGTGAGCAGTTCTTC
CDR3 protein: CASRKVAGSWGEQFF
J gene: TRBJ2-1
clone size: .
V gene: TRBV28
D gene: TRBD2

CDR3 DNA: TGTGCCACCAGTGATCCCCAGCCTTCACCCCTCCACTTT
CDR3 protein: CATSDPQPSPLHF
J gene: TRBJ1-6
clone size: .
V gene: TRBV24-1
D gene: .

CDR3 DNA: TGTGCCACCAGTGTCCCACAGGGTAGGGGCACAGATACGCAGTATTTT
CDR3 protein: CATSVPQGRGTDTQYF
J gene: TRBJ2-3
clone size: few
V gene: TRBV24-1
D gene: .

CDR3 DNA: TGTGCCAGCAGCAGGCGACAGCAGAACACTGAAGCTTTCTTT
CDR3 protein: CASSRRQQNTEAFF
J gene: TRBJ1-1
clone size: .
V gene: TRBV7-8
D gene: .

CDR3 DNA: TGCGCCAGCAAGGAGGGACGTACAATGGGAGATACGCAGTATTTT
CDR3 protein: CASKEGRTMGDTQYF
J gene: TRBJ2-3
clone size: .
V gene: TRBV5-1
D gene: .

CDR3 DNA: TGTGCCAGCAGTTTATCGGCTTGGGGACAGGGCCGCCGAGAAAAACTGTTTTTT
CDR3 protein: CASSLSAWGQGRREKLFF
J gene: TRBJ1-4
clone size: few
V gene: TRBV28
D gene: TRBD1

CDR3 DNA: TGTGCCATCAGTGTACAGGCTGTGAATTCACCCCTCCACTTT
CDR3 protein: CAISVQAVNSPLHF
J gene: TRBJ1-6
clone size: .
V gene: TRBV10-3
D gene: .

CDR3 DNA: TGTGCCAGCAGCCCCCAGACAGGGACTACAGATACGCAGTATTTT
CDR3 protein: CASSPQTGTTDTQYF
J gene: TRBJ2-3
clone size: .
V gene: TRBV7-2
D gene: .

CDR3 DNA: TGTGCCAGCAGCTTCGGACTAGTGGGTGAGCAGTTCTTC
CDR3 protein: CASSFGLVGEQFF
J gene: TRBJ2-1
clone size: .
V gene: TRBV11-1
D gene: TRBD2

CDR3 DNA: TGTGCCAGCAGTTTAGTTCTCAGGCTAGAAGGAAAGGAAGGCTACAATGAGCAGTTCTTC
CDR3 protein: CASSLVLRLEGKEGYNEQFF
J gene: TRBJ2-1
clone size: few
V gene: TRBV12-3/TRBV12-4
D gene: .

CDR3 DNA: TGCAGTGCTAGAGGAAGGGGACCACTCTCCTACGAGCAGTACTTC
CDR3 protein: CSARGRGPLSYEQYF
J gene: TRBJ2-7
clone size: few
V gene: TRBV20-1
D gene: .

CDR3 DNA: TGTGCCACCAGTGATTCTGGGGGCTATGGCTACACCTTC
CDR3 protein: CATSDSGGYGYTF
J gene: TRBJ1-2
clone size: .
V gene: TRBV24-1
D gene: .

CDR3 DNA: TGTGCCAGCAGCTTCCGCGGGTCGACTAGCGGGAGGAAAGAGACCCAGTACTTC
CDR3 protein: CASSFRGSTSGRKETQYF
J gene: TRBJ2-5
clone size: .
V gene: TRBV13
D gene: TRBD2